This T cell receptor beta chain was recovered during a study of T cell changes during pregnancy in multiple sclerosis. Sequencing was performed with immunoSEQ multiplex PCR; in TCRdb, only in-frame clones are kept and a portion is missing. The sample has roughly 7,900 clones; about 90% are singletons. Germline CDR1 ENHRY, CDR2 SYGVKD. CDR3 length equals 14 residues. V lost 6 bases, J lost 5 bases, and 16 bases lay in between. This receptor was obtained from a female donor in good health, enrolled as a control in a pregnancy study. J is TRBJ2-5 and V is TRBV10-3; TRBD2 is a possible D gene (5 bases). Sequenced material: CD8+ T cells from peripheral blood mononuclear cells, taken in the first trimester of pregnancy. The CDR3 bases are TGTGCCATCAGACCCCTAGCTCACGGCGAGACCCAGTACTTC. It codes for CAIRPLAHGETQYF.